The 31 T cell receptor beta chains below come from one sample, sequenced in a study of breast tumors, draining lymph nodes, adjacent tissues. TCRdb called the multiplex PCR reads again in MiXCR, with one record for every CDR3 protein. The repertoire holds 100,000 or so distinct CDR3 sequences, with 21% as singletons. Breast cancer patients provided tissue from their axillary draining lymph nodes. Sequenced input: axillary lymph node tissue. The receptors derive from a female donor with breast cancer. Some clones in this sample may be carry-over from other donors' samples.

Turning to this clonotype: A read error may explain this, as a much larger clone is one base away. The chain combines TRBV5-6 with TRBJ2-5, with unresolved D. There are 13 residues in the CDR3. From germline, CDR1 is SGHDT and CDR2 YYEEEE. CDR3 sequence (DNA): TGTGACAGCAGCTTCTGGGAAAGAGAGACCCAGTACTTC. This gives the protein CDSSFWERETQYF.

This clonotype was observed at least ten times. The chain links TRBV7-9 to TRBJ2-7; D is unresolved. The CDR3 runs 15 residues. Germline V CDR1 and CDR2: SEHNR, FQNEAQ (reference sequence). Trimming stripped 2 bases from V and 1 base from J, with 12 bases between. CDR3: CASSLSASRSYEQYF. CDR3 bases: TGTGCCAGCAGCTTATCGGCCAGCCGGTCCTACGAGCAGTACTTC.

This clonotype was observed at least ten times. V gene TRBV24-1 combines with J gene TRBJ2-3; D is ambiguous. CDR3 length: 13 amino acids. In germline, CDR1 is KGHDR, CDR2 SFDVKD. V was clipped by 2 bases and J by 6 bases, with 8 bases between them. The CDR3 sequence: CATSDSRRDTQYF. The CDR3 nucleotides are TGTGCCACCAGTGATTCCCGAAGGGATACGCAGTATTTT.

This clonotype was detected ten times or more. The CDR3 sequence: CASSFYPMGPGELFF. The CDR3 DNA sequence: TGTGCCAGCAGCTTCTATCCGATGGGCCCCGGGGAGCTGTTTTTT. The J gene is TRBJ2-2, the V gene TRBV7-6; D not resolved. Per germline, CDR1 SGHVS and CDR2 FNYEAQ. The CDR3 has 15 residues. V lost 3 bases and J 6 bases, leaving 14 bases between the germline ends.

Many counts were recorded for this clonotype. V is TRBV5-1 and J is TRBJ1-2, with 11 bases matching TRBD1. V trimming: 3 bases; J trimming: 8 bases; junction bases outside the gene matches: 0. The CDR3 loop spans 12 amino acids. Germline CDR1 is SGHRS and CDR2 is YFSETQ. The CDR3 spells CASSWDRGGYTF. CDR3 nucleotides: TGCGCCAGCAGCTGGGACAGGGGGGGCTACACCTTC.

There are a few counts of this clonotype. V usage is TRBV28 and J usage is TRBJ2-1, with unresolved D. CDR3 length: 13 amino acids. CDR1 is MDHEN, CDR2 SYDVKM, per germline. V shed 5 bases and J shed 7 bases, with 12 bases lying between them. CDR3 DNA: TGTGCCAGCAGTCCCCCCTCTATAAATGAGCAGTTCTTC. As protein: CASSPPSINEQFF.

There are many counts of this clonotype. CDR3 coding DNA: TGTGCCAGCAGCTTCGGACAGAACACCGGGGAGCTGTTTTTT. Translated: CASSFGQNTGELFF. The chain uses TRBV11-3 and TRBJ2-2; D is perhaps TRBD1 (5 bases). The germline V gene has CDR1 SGHNT and CDR2 YENEEA. Deletions cut 3 bases from V and 1 base from J, with 6 bases between. The CDR3 loop spans 14 amino acids.

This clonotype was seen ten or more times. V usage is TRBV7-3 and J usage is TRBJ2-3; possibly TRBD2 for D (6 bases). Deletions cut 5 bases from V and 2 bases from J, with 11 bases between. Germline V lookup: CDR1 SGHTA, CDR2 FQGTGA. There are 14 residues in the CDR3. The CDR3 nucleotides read TGTGCCAGCAGCCGTAGCGGCCTCACAGATACGCAGTATTTT. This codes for CASSRSGLTDTQYF. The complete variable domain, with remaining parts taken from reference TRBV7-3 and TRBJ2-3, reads GAGVSQTPSNKVTEKGKYVELRCDPISGHTALYWYRQSLGQGPEFLIYFQGTGAADDSGLPNDRFFAVRPEGSVSTLKIQRTERGDSAVYLCASSRSGLTDTQYFGPGTRLTVL.

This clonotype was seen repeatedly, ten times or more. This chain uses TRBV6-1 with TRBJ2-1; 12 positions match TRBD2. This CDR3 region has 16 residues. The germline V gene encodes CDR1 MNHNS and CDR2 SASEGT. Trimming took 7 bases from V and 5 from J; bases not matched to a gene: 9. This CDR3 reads CASIAYRTSGNNEQFF. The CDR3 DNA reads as TGTGCCAGCATTGCTTACAGGACTAGCGGGAACAATGAGCAGTTCTTC.

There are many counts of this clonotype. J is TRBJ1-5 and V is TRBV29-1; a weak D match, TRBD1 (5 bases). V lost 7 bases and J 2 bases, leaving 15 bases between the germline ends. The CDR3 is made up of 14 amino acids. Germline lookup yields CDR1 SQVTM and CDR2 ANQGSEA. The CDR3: CSAGAGAGNQPQHF. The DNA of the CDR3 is TGCAGCGCTGGGGCCGGGGCGGGCAATCAGCCCCAGCATTTT.

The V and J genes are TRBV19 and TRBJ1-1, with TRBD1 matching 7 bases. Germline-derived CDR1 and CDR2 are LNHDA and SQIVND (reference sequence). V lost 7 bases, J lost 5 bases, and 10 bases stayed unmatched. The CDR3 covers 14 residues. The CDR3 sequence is CASNNRGGWTEAFF. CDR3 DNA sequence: TGTGCCAGTAATAACAGGGGAGGATGGACTGAAGCTTTCTTT.

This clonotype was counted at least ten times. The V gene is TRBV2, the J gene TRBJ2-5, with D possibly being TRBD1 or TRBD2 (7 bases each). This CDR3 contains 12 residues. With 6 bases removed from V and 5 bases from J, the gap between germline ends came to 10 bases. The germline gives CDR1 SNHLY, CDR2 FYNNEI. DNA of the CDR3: TGTGCCAGCAGGCAGGGGGGGGAGACCCAGTACTTC. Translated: CASRQGGETQYF.

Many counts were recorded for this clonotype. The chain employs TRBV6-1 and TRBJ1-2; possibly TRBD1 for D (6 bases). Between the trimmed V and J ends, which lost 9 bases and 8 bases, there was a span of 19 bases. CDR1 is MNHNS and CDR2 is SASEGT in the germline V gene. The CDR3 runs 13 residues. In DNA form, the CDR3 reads TGTGCCAGTCTTGTGGGGGGGGCAGGGGGCTACACCTTC. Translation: CASLVGGAGGYTF.

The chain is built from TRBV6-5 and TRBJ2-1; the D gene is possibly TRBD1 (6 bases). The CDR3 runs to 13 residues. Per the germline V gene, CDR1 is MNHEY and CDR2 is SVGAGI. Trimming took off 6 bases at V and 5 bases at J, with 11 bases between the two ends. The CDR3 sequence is CASRKQGNNEQFF. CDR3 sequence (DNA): TGTGCCAGCAGGAAACAGGGAAACAATGAGCAGTTCTTC.

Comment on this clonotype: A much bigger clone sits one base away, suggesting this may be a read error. This CDR3 is CAGSRGGTTEDTQYF. The CDR3 region has the DNA TGTGCCGGCAGCCGCGGGGGGACAACGGAAGATACGCAGTATTTT. The chain recombines TRBV11-3 with TRBJ2-3; 8 bases agree with TRBD2. In germline, CDR1 is SGHNT, CDR2 YENEEA. CDR3 size: 15 residues.

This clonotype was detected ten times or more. The CDR3 region is CATSAGGETQYF. Here the CDR3 DNA reads TGTGCCACCTCTGCAGGGGGGGAGACCCAGTACTTC. V usage is TRBV6-6 and J usage is TRBJ2-5; D perhaps matches TRBD1 (7 bases). Germline V gene lookup returns CDR1 MNHNY and CDR2 SVGAGI (reference sequence). The V and J ends lost 10 bases and 5 bases respectively, with 14 bases between them. The CDR3 covers 12 residues.

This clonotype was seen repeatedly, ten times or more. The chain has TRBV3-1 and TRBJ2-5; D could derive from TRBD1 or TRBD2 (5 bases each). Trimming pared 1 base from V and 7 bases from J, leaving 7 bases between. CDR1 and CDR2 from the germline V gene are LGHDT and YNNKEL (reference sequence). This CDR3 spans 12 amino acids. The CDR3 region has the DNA TGTGCCAGCAGCCAAGCTGGGGGGACCCAGTACTTC. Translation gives CASSQAGGTQYF.

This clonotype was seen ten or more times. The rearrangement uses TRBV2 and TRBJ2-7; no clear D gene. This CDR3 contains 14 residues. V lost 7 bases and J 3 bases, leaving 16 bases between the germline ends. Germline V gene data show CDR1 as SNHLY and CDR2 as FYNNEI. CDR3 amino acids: CASTKIKGNYEQYF. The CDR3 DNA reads TGTGCCAGCACTAAAATAAAAGGGAACTACGAGCAGTACTTC.

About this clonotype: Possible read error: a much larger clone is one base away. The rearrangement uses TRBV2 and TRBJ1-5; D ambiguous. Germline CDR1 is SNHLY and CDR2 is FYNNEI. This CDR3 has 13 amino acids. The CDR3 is CVSSEASNQPQHF. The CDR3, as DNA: TGTGTCAGCAGTGAAGCTAGCAATCAGCCCCAGCATTTT.

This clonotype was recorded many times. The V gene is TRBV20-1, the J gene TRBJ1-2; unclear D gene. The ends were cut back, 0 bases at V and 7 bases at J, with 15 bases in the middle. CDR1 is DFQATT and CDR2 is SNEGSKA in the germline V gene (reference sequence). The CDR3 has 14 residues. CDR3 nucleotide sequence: TGCAGTGCTAGAGATAGCATAAGTAGCCGTGGCTACACCTTC. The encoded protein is CSARDSISSRGYTF.

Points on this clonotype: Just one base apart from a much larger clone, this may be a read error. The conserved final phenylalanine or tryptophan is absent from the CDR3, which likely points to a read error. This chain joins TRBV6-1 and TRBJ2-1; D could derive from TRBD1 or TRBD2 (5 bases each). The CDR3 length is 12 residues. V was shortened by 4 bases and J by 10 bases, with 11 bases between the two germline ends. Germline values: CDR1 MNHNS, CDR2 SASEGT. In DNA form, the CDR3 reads TGTGCCAGCAGTGTCGTCCGGGACGAGCAGTTCTCC. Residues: CASSVVRDEQFS.

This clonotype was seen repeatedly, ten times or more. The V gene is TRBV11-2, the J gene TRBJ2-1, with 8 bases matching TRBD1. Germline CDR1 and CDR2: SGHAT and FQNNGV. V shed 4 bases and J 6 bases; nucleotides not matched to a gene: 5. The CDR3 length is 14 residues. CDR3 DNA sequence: TGTGCCAGCAGCTCAGGACAGGGTTTCAATGAGCAGTTCTTC. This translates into CASSSGQGFNEQFF.

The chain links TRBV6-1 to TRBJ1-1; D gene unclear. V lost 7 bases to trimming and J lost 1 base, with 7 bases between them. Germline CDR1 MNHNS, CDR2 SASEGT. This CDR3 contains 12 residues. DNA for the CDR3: TGTGCCAGCAAGTGGCAGAACACTGAAGCTTTCTTT. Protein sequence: CASKWQNTEAFF.

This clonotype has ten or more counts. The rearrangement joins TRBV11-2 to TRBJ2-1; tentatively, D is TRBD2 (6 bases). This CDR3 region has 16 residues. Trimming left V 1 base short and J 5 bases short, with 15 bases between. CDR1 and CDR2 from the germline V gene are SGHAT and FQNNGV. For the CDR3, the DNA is TGTGCCAGCAGCTTAGTGGGGACTCAACTTAACAATGAGCAGTTCTTC. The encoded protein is CASSLVGTQLNNEQFF.

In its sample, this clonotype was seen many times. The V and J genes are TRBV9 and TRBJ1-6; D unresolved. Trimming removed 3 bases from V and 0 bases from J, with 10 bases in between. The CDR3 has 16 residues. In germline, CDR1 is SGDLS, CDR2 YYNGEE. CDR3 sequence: CASSEGSSSYNSPLHF. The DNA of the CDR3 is TGTGCCAGCAGCGAAGGATCGAGCTCCTATAATTCACCCCTCCACTTT.

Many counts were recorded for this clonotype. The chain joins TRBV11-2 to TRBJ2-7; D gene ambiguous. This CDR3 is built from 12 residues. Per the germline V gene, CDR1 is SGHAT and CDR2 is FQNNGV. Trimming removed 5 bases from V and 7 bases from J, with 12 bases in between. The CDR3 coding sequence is TGTGCCAGCAGCCATGCCGGCAGGGAGCAGTACTTC. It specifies CASSHAGREQYF.

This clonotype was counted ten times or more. As DNA, the CDR3 is TGTGCCAGCAGCCAAGATACAGGCCGAGGGAAAAAACTGTTTTTT. Protein product: CASSQDTGRGKKLFF. The chain is built from TRBV3-1 and TRBJ1-4; D possibly corresponds to TRBD1 (5 bases). This CDR3 comprises 15 residues. Trimming left V 0 bases short and J 9 bases short, with 14 bases between. CDR1 is LGHDT, CDR2 YNNKEL, per germline (reference sequence).

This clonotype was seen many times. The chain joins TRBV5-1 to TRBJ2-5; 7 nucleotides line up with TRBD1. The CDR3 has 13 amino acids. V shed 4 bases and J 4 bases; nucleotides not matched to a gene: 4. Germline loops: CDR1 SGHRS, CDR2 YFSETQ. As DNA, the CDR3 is TGCGCCAGCAGCACCAACAGGGGAGAGACCCAGTACTTC. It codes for CASSTNRGETQYF.

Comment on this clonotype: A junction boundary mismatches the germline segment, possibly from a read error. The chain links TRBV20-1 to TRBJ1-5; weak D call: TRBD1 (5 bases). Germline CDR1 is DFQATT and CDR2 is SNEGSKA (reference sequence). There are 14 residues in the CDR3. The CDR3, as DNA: TGCAGTGCTAGAAGGGGATTGGACAATCAGTCCCAGCATTTT. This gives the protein CSARRGLDNQSQHF.

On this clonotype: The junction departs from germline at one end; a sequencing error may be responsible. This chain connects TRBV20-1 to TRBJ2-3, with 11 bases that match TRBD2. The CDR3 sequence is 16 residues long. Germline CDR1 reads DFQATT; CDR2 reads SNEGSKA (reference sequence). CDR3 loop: CSARGVAGGYTDTQYF. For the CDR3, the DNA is TGCAGTGCAAGAGGGGTAGCGGGAGGGTACACAGATACGCAGTATTTT.

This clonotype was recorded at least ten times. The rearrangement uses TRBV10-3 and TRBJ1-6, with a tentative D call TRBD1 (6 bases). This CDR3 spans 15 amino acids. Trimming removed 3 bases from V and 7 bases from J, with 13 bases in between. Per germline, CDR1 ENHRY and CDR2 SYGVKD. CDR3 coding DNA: TGTGCCATCAGTGACAGGACAGTGGGGAATTCACCCCTCCACTTT. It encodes CAISDRTVGNSPLHF.